The 19 T cell receptor beta chains presented below share a single source sample, sequenced in a study of chemoradiotherapy in HPV16-positive cancers. Profiled with immunoSEQ multiplex PCR; TCRdb holds only in-frame clones, not every one. The repertoire holds 5,300 or so clones, about 88% seen once, with under 3% in the top ten. The material was tumor tissue, obtained from a patient who underwent chemoradiotherapy. These TCRs come from a human donor with HPV-associated anogenital cancer.

This clone was observed once. V and J are TRBV7-2 and TRBJ2-2; TRBD2 might be the D (6 bases). Germline CDR1 and CDR2: SGHTA and FQGNSA. The CDR3 has 17 amino acids. Trimming pared 4 bases from V and 6 bases from J, leaving 21 bases between. The CDR3 coding sequence is TGTGCCAGCAGCTCAAGAGCCACCAGCGGAGGGGCCGGGGAGCTGTTTTTT. It encodes CASSSRATSGGAGELFF.

The gene calls are TRBV18 and TRBJ2-7; D not resolved. The CDR3 spans 13 residues. V dropped 2 bases and J dropped 1 base, with 6 bases sitting between them. Germline V lookup: CDR1 KGHSH, CDR2 LQKENI. Here the CDR3 DNA reads TGTGCCAGCTCACCAACGGAGTCCTACGAGCAGTACTTC. Translation gives CASSPTESYEQYF.

This sequence joins TRBV27 and TRBJ2-1; D unresolved. CDR3 size: 17 residues. The germline V gene encodes CDR1 MNHEY and CDR2 SMNVEV (reference sequence). V dropped 0 bases and J dropped 3 bases, with 15 bases sitting between them. CDR3 sequence: CASSLSSSRNRYNEQFF. The CDR3 region has the DNA TGTGCCAGCAGTTTATCGTCCAGCCGTAATCGCTACAATGAGCAGTTCTTC.

This clone was seen once. This chain connects TRBV19 to TRBJ2-7; 11 bases align to TRBD1. Germline trimming cut 4 bases from V and 4 bases from J; bases unmatched to any gene: 6. The CDR3 covers 15 residues. Germline-derived CDR1 and CDR2 are LNHDA and SQIVND (reference sequence). Here the CDR3 reads CASSSGQGARYEQYF. The CDR3 region has the DNA TGTGCCAGTAGTAGTGGACAGGGGGCCAGATACGAGCAGTACTTC.

CDR3 amino acids: CAAKVDGKNIQYF. CDR3 coding DNA: TGTGCCGCCAAAGTTGACGGCAAAAACATTCAGTACTTC. The chain uses TRBV6-1 and TRBJ2-4; no reliable D call. V lost 11 bases and J 3 bases, leaving 14 bases between the germline ends. This CDR3 has 13 residues. Germline values: CDR1 MNHNS, CDR2 SASEGT.

The chain joins TRBV21-1 to TRBJ2-3; TRBD2 is the table's D call and was not checked against the DNA. TRBV21-1 is marked as a pseudogene. The CDR3 is 17 amino acids. The CDR3 coding sequence is TGTGCCAGCAGCAACGGGGGAGGGCCTAAAAGCCCAGATACGCAGTATTTT. Its protein product is CASSNGGGPKSPDTQYF.

The V call is TRBV30, the J call TRBJ1-2; D perhaps matches TRBD1 (5 bases). CDR1 is GTSNPN and CDR2 is SVGIG in the germline V gene (reference sequence). The CDR3 is 15 residues long. Trimming left V 2 bases short and J 4 bases short, with 17 bases between. CDR3: CAWSTGDRRVYGYTF. CDR3 in DNA: TGTGCCTGGAGTACCGGGGACCGGAGGGTCTATGGCTACACCTTC.

The chain joins TRBV27 to TRBJ1-1; no definite D call. The CDR3 is 14 residues long. Trimming took off 4 bases at V and 5 bases at J, with 14 bases between the two ends. The V gene's germline CDR1 is MNHEY and CDR2 SMNVEV (reference sequence). The CDR3 loop is CASSSKTGGTEAFF. DNA of the CDR3: TGTGCCAGCAGTTCTAAGACGGGAGGGACTGAAGCTTTCTTT.

V is TRBV6-5 and J is TRBJ1-1; D may be TRBD1 (6 bases). Germline V gives CDR1 MNHEY, CDR2 SVGAGI. The CDR3 spans 14 residues. Between the trimmed V and J ends, which lost 8 bases and 0 bases, there was a span of 13 bases. The CDR3 nucleotides read TGTGCCAGCCACATTGGGGGCCTGAACACTGAAGCTTTCTTT. This encodes CASHIGGLNTEAFF.

The chain is built from TRBV18 and TRBJ1-1; D is ambiguous. The V end lost 6 bases, the J end lost 0 bases, and 8 bases lay between the germline ends. The CDR3 contains 13 residues. Germline lookup yields CDR1 KGHSH and CDR2 LQKENI. In DNA, the CDR3 is TGTGCCAGCTCCCCTTCAGTGAACACTGAAGCTTTCTTT. Its protein product is CASSPSVNTEAFF.

This clone was found a few times. V is TRBV27 and J is TRBJ2-6; D may be TRBD1 (7 bases). This CDR3 spans 18 amino acids. In germline, CDR1 is MNHEY, CDR2 SMNVEV (reference sequence). The V and J ends lost 2 bases and 2 bases respectively, with 16 bases between them. The CDR3: CASSLQGGWGTGANVLTF. DNA for the CDR3: TGTGCCAGCAGTTTACAGGGGGGATGGGGAACTGGGGCCAACGTCCTGACTTTC. Combining the CDR3 with reference TRBV27 and TRBJ2-6 gives the whole variable domain EAQVTQNPRYLITVTGKKLTVTCSQNMNHEYMSWYRQDPGLGLRQIYYSMNVEVTDKGDVPEGYKVSRKEKRNFPLILESPSPNQTSLYFCASSLQGGWGTGANVLTFGAGSRLTVL.

The chain carries TRBV30 and TRBJ1-1; D gene uncertain. The V gene lost 7 bases and the J gene lost 2 bases, with 8 bases spanning the gap. This CDR3 is 11 amino acids long. Germline CDR1 and CDR2: GTSNPN and SVGIG (reference sequence). CDR3 bases: TGTGCCTCGGAGCGAAACACTGAAGCTTTCTTT. Protein sequence: CASERNTEAFF.

The V and J genes are TRBV7-2 and TRBJ1-2; D unresolved. The CDR3 has 15 residues. The germline CDR1 and CDR2 sequences are SGHTA and FQGNSA. With 1 base removed from V and 0 bases from J, the gap between germline ends came to 9 bases. The CDR3: CASSLVPGTNYGYTF. The CDR3, as DNA: TGTGCCAGCAGCTTAGTCCCGGGAACTAACTATGGCTACACCTTC.

V is TRBV19 and J is TRBJ2-2, with D perhaps matching TRBD2 (6 bases). Germline V gene lookup returns CDR1 LNHDA and CDR2 SQIVND (reference sequence). The CDR3 is 16 residues long. Deletions cut 5 bases from V and 3 bases from J, with 16 bases between. CDR3 sequence reads: CASSPRGGWDTGELFF. The DNA for the CDR3 is TGTGCCAGTAGTCCCCGTGGAGGGTGGGACACCGGGGAGCTGTTTTTT.

The CDR3 protein is CAWSTGTGQPQHF. As DNA, the CDR3 is TGTGCCTGGAGTACAGGGACGGGGCAGCCCCAGCATTTT. The chain has TRBV30 and TRBJ1-5, with a tentative D call TRBD1 (6 bases). Looked up from germline, CDR1 is GTSNPN and CDR2 is SVGIG (reference sequence). This CDR3 has 13 amino acids. Trimming pared 2 bases from V and 7 bases from J, leaving 12 bases between. The full variable domain, completed using reference TRBV30 and TRBJ1-5, is SQTIHQWPATLVQPVGSPLSLECTVEGTSNPNLYWYRQAAGRGLQLLFYSVGIGQISSEVPQNLSASRPQDRQFILSSKKLLLSDSGFYLCAWSTGTGQPQHFGDGTRLSIL.

The gene calls are TRBV19 and TRBJ1-1; D gene ambiguous. V gave up 6 bases and J gave up 6 bases, with 17 bases separating them. Germline CDR1 LNHDA, CDR2 SQIVND (reference sequence). There are 14 residues in the CDR3. Here the CDR3 DNA reads TGTGCCAGTAGCATCAAAGCGCAGGCGCCTGAAGCTTTCTTT. It is translated as CASSIKAQAPEAFF.

The chain combines TRBV9 with TRBJ1-1, with D maybe TRBD1 (6 bases). Germline loops: CDR1 SGDLS, CDR2 YYNGEE. Trimming cost V 3 bases and J 4 bases, with 16 bases left between them. This CDR3 is built from 15 residues. The CDR3 nucleotides are TGTGCCAGCAGCGACCCTGCGGGGGCGCCCACTGAAGCTTTCTTT. It yields the protein CASSDPAGAPTEAFF.

The chain links TRBV5-1 to TRBJ1-2, with TRBD1 matching over 10 bases. The length of the CDR3 is 15 residues. Germline values: CDR1 SGHRS, CDR2 YFSETQ. V was pared by 4 bases and J by 8 bases, with 11 bases of the junction left unmatched. The chain's CDR3 is CASSPGTWDRGGYTF. The CDR3 DNA is TGCGCCAGCAGCCCCGGAACCTGGGACAGGGGCGGCTACACCTTC.

The chain is built from TRBV30 and TRBJ2-3, with D possibly TRBD1 on 5 matching bases. This CDR3 region has 13 residues. The germline V gene has CDR1 GTSNPN and CDR2 SVGIG (reference sequence). V was clipped by 5 bases and J by 4 bases, with 13 bases between them. CDR3 nucleotides: TGTGCCTGGGCTCGAAGGGGCTCAGATACGCAGTATTTT. This sequence encodes CAWARRGSDTQYF.